Following are 6 T cell receptor beta chains from one sample sequenced in a study of blood T cell repertoires in COVID-19. The table came from immunoSEQ multiplex PCR; TCRdb's copy has only in-frame clones and leaves some out. The sample holds about 360,000 clones, around 87% seen once. Sequenced sample: peripheral blood. These receptors all stem from a human donor in a cohort sampled during active COVID-19.

The CDR3 sequence is CASSSGLASTQYF. CDR3 coding DNA: TGTGCCAGCAGTTCCGGACTAGCGAGTACGCAGTATTTT. J is TRBJ2-3 and V is TRBV12-3 or TRBV12-4; TRBD2 aligns across 9 bases. The V segment lost 4 bases and the J segment 8 bases; nucleotides outside the gene matches: 4. This CDR3 region has 13 residues.

The chain couples TRBV14 to TRBJ2-3; D not resolved. Germline V gene data show CDR1 as SGHDN and CDR2 as FVKESK. V was trimmed by 1 base and J by 4 bases, leaving 6 bases between them. The CDR3 is 13 residues long. Here the CDR3 DNA reads TGTGCCAGCAGCCAAGGATTAGCAGATACGCAGTATTTT. This sequence encodes CASSQGLADTQYF. Variable domain in full (rest from reference TRBV14 and TRBJ2-3): EAGVTQFPSHSVIEKGQTVTLRCDPISGHDNLYWYRRVMGKEIKFLLHFVKESKQDESGMPNNRFLAERTGGTYSTLKVQPAELEDSGVYFCASSQGLADTQYFGPGTRLTVL.

This clone was detected only a few times. The chain carries TRBV5-6 and TRBJ2-2, with D unclear. Germline CDR1 SGHDT, CDR2 YYEEEE. V dropped 4 bases and J dropped 6 bases, with 7 bases sitting between them. This CDR3 spans 12 amino acids. The CDR3 bases are TGTGCCAGCAGCCTAACGGCCGGGGAGCTGTTTTTT. Translation gives CASSLTAGELFF.

CDR3 in amino acids: CASSPGTGTYGYTF. CDR3 nucleotides: TGTGCCAGCAGCCCCGGGACAGGGACCTATGGCTACACCTTC. The gene calls are TRBV6-2 or TRBV6-3 and TRBJ1-2; 9 bases agree with TRBD1. The germline CDR1 and CDR2 sequences are MNHEY and SVGEGT. This CDR3 region has 14 residues. With V trimmed by 6 bases and J by 4 bases, 6 bases remained unmatched.

The chain couples TRBV28 to TRBJ1-1; 8 bases agree with TRBD1. This CDR3 region has 15 residues. Germline V gives CDR1 MDHEN, CDR2 SYDVKM. The trim removed 5 bases at V and 0 bases at J, leaving 5 bases unmatched. The CDR3 is CASSAYRGVNTEAFF. CDR3 nucleotide sequence: TGTGCCAGCAGTGCGTACAGGGGGGTGAACACTGAAGCTTTCTTT.

The rearrangement joins TRBV7-2 to TRBJ2-1, with 9 bases that match TRBD2. The CDR3 covers 16 residues. Looked up from germline, CDR1 is SGHTA and CDR2 is FQGNSA. J was trimmed by 6 bases and V by 1 base; bases with no gene match: 7. CDR3 DNA sequence: TGTGCCAGCAGCTTAGTGGTAGCGGGAGTTCTCAATGAGCAGTTCTTC. This sequence encodes CASSLVVAGVLNEQFF.